This is a list of T cell receptor beta chains from one sample in a study of STAT5B mutations in CD4+ large granular lymphocyte leukemia. Here immunoSEQ multiplex PCR was the method, and the copy in TCRdb shows in-frame clones only, minus some. The repertoire includes 30,000 or so clones, 70% to 85% of them detected once, and 2.1% sits in the top ten. Sequencing was carried out using CD4+ T cells from blood buffy coats. The receptors come from a human donor in good health. The CDR3 runs from the conserved cysteine through the conserved F or W. A D gene is named only where the DNA matches it firmly. Only some rows state a clone size, as once, few, many or a class for expanded clones.

clone_size: -; v_call: TRBV6-1; j_call: TRBJ2-7; d_call: TRBD2; cdr3_aa: CASSDLSGINEQYF; cdr3_nt: TGTGCCAGCAGTGATCTAAGCGGGATAAACGAGCAGTACTTC
clone_size: -; v_call: TRBV25-1; j_call: TRBJ1-2; d_call: -; cdr3_aa: CASSDSHGYTF; cdr3_nt: TGTGCCAGCAGTGACAGTCATGGCTACACCTTC
clone_size: once; v_call: TRBV5-4; j_call: TRBJ2-7; d_call: -; cdr3_aa: CASTANPGGRSGQYF; cdr3_nt: TGTGCCAGCACCGCAAACCCCGGTGGGCGAAGCGGGCAGTACTTC
clone_size: -; v_call: TRBV5-6; j_call: TRBJ1-1; d_call: TRBD1; cdr3_aa: CASSRDRGTEAFF; cdr3_nt: TGTGCCAGCAGTCGGGACAGGGGGACTGAAGCTTTCTTT
clone_size: few; v_call: TRBV28; j_call: TRBJ1-5; d_call: TRBD1; cdr3_aa: CASRRGQGIRPQHF; cdr3_nt: TGTGCCAGCCGGAGGGGACAGGGTATTCGGCCCCAGCATTTT
clone_size: -; v_call: TRBV7-2; j_call: TRBJ2-5; d_call: TRBD1; cdr3_aa: CASNPRGNSAQETQYF; cdr3_nt: TGTGCCAGCAACCCCAGGGGGAACAGTGCTCAAGAGACCCAGTACTTC
clone_size: -; v_call: TRBV11-3; j_call: TRBJ2-7; d_call: -; cdr3_aa: CASSFGGVSYEQYF; cdr3_nt: TGTGCCAGCAGCTTTGGGGGAGTATCCTACGAGCAGTACTTC
clone_size: once; v_call: TRBV5-1; j_call: TRBJ2-5; d_call: TRBD1; cdr3_aa: CASSTGPVETQYF; cdr3_nt: TGCGCCAGCTCGACAGGGCCGGTGGAGACCCAGTACTTC
clone_size: once; v_call: TRBV7-8; j_call: TRBJ1-5; d_call: -; cdr3_aa: CASGGESNQPQHF; cdr3_nt: TGTGCCAGCGGGGGGGAAAGCAATCAGCCCCAGCATTTT
clone_size: -; v_call: TRBV15; j_call: TRBJ2-3; d_call: -; cdr3_aa: CATSRGTLDTQYF; cdr3_nt: TGTGCCACCAGCAGGGGGACCCTGGATACGCAGTATTTT
clone_size: few; v_call: TRBV28; j_call: TRBJ1-1; d_call: -; cdr3_aa: CASISGVGAFF; cdr3_nt: TGTGCCAGCATCTCAGGGGTTGGAGCTTTCTTT
clone_size: -; v_call: TRBV30; j_call: TRBJ1-6; d_call: TRBD1; cdr3_aa: CAWSKTGYGSPLHF; cdr3_nt: TGTGCCTGGAGTAAGACAGGGTACGGATCACCCCTCCACTTT
clone_size: few; v_call: TRBV5-1; j_call: TRBJ1-2; d_call: -; cdr3_aa: CASSLGHNYGYTF; cdr3_nt: TGCGCCAGCAGCCTTGGCCATAACTATGGCTACACCTTC
clone_size: -; v_call: TRBV7-6; j_call: TRBJ2-7; d_call: -; cdr3_aa: CASSLGGSEQYF; cdr3_nt: TGTGCCAGCAGCTTGGGGGGTTCCGAGCAGTACTTC
clone_size: -; v_call: TRBV11-3; j_call: TRBJ2-7; d_call: TRBD2; cdr3_aa: CASSPMGGSRNEQYF; cdr3_nt: TGTGCCAGCAGCCCCATGGGCGGGAGCCGAAACGAGCAGTACTTC
clone_size: -; v_call: TRBV19; j_call: TRBJ1-5; d_call: -; cdr3_aa: CASSGGLGQPQHF; cdr3_nt: TGTGCCAGTAGCGGGGGGCTCGGTCAGCCCCAGCATTTT
clone_size: once; v_call: TRBV7-9; j_call: TRBJ2-7; d_call: -; cdr3_aa: CASSLKGEQYF; cdr3_nt: TGTGCCAGCAGCTTAAAGGGGGAGCAGTACTTC
clone_size: -; v_call: TRBV7-2; j_call: TRBJ1-2; d_call: -; cdr3_aa: CASSPTTSGYTF; cdr3_nt: TGTGCCAGCAGCCCGACGACAAGCGGCTACACCTTC
clone_size: -; v_call: TRBV19; j_call: TRBJ1-3; d_call: TRBD1; cdr3_aa: CASNQRTGTSSGNTIYF; cdr3_nt: TGTGCCAGTAACCAGAGGACAGGGACCAGCTCTGGAAACACCATATATTTT
clone_size: -; v_call: TRBV27; j_call: TRBJ2-3; d_call: TRBD2; cdr3_aa: CASSPRGGRATDTQYF; cdr3_nt: TGTGCCAGCAGCCCACGGGGGGGGAGGGCCACAGATACGCAGTATTTT
clone_size: -; v_call: TRBV7-9; j_call: TRBJ1-1; d_call: -; cdr3_aa: CASSLPGVNTEAFF; cdr3_nt: TGTGCCAGCAGCTTACCAGGGGTGAACACTGAAGCTTTCTTT
clone_size: -; v_call: TRBV1; j_call: TRBJ2-1; d_call: -; cdr3_aa: CTSSQVCSGDHSYNEQFF; cdr3_nt: TGCACCAGCAGCCAAGTTTGCAGCGGAGATCACTCCTACAATGAGCAGTTCTTC
clone_size: few; v_call: TRBV6-5; j_call: TRBJ2-3; d_call: -; cdr3_aa: CASTPSGLPSTQYF; cdr3_nt: TGTGCCAGCACTCCCAGTGGACTTCCCAGTACGCAGTATTTT
clone_size: -; v_call: TRBV9; j_call: TRBJ1-3; d_call: -; cdr3_aa: CASSPRPGNTIYF; cdr3_nt: TGTGCCAGCAGCCCCCGACCTGGAAACACCATATATTTT
clone_size: few; v_call: TRBV7-9; j_call: TRBJ1-5; d_call: TRBD1; cdr3_aa: CASSLAGQGSVGSNQPQHF; cdr3_nt: TGTGCCAGCAGCTTAGCGGGACAGGGATCGGTAGGTAGCAATCAGCCCCAGCATTTT
clone_size: -; v_call: TRBV7-8; j_call: TRBJ2-2; d_call: -; cdr3_aa: CASRNFNTGELFF; cdr3_nt: TGTGCCAGCAGAAACTTCAACACCGGGGAGCTGTTTTTT
clone_size: -; v_call: TRBV4-1; j_call: TRBJ1-4; d_call: -; cdr3_aa: CASSQPQEKLFF; cdr3_nt: TGCGCCAGCAGCCAACCACAGGAAAAACTGTTTTTT
clone_size: -; v_call: TRBV27; j_call: TRBJ2-3; d_call: TRBD2; cdr3_aa: CASSLLAGPGTQYF; cdr3_nt: TGTGCCAGCAGTTTACTAGCGGGGCCCGGTACGCAGTATTTT
clone_size: -; v_call: TRBV4-2; j_call: TRBJ2-5; d_call: TRBD2; cdr3_aa: CASSYRLAGGQETQYF; cdr3_nt: TGTGCCAGCAGCTACCGACTAGCGGGAGGACAAGAGACCCAGTACTTC
clone_size: -; v_call: TRBV6-1; j_call: TRBJ1-1; d_call: -; cdr3_aa: CASSPVSTATEAFF; cdr3_nt: TGTGCCAGCAGTCCGGTCTCGACAGCCACTGAAGCTTTCTTT
clone_size: -; v_call: TRBV6-5; j_call: TRBJ1-1; d_call: -; cdr3_aa: CASSQPGVGAEAFF; cdr3_nt: TGTGCCAGCAGTCAGCCTGGGGTAGGAGCCGAAGCTTTCTTT
clone_size: -; v_call: TRBV4-2; j_call: TRBJ2-1; d_call: TRBD2; cdr3_aa: CASSKGTSGNDEQFF; cdr3_nt: TGTGCCAGCAGCAAGGGGACTAGCGGGAACGATGAGCAGTTCTTC
clone_size: -; v_call: TRBV2; j_call: TRBJ2-2; d_call: TRBD2; cdr3_aa: CASSSGTSVGELFF; cdr3_nt: TGTGCCAGCAGCTCCGGGACTAGCGTCGGGGAGCTGTTTTTT
clone_size: -; v_call: TRBV6-6; j_call: TRBJ1-3; d_call: -; cdr3_aa: CASSQGPNLGNTIYF; cdr3_nt: TGTGCCAGCAGTCAAGGACCGAATCTTGGAAACACCATATATTTT
clone_size: -; v_call: TRBV7-2; j_call: TRBJ2-3; d_call: -; cdr3_aa: CASSWANPIGDTQYF; cdr3_nt: TGTGCCAGCAGCTGGGCTAACCCAATCGGGGATACGCAGTATTTT
clone_size: -; v_call: TRBV5-1; j_call: TRBJ2-1; d_call: -; cdr3_aa: CASSLWATGSYNEQFF; cdr3_nt: TGCGCCAGCAGCTTGTGGGCGACAGGCTCCTACAATGAGCAGTTCTTC
clone_size: -; v_call: TRBV6-5; j_call: TRBJ2-1; d_call: -; cdr3_aa: CASMSWTGEQFF; cdr3_nt: TGTGCCAGCATGAGTTGGACGGGGGAGCAGTTCTTC
clone_size: few; v_call: TRBV6-5; j_call: TRBJ1-4; d_call: -; cdr3_aa: CASSFSGSTNEKLFF; cdr3_nt: TGTGCCAGCAGTTTCAGTGGATCAACTAATGAAAAACTGTTTTTT
clone_size: few; v_call: TRBV6-1; j_call: TRBJ2-7; d_call: -; cdr3_aa: CASMIKYEQYF; cdr3_nt: TGTGCCAGCATGATCAAGTACGAGCAGTACTTC
clone_size: -; v_call: TRBV19; j_call: TRBJ2-7; d_call: -; cdr3_aa: CASSTDLTDGLYF; cdr3_nt: TGTGCCAGTAGTACTGACTTAACCGATGGGCTGTACTTC
clone_size: -; v_call: TRBV6-1; j_call: TRBJ2-7; d_call: -; cdr3_aa: CAGRDGPYEQYF; cdr3_nt: TGTGCCGGCCGGGACGGACCCTACGAGCAGTACTTC
clone_size: -; v_call: TRBV15; j_call: TRBJ2-3; d_call: -; cdr3_aa: CATSRASASTDTQYF; cdr3_nt: TGTGCCACCAGCAGGGCTAGCGCGAGCACAGATACGCAGTATTTT
clone_size: few; v_call: TRBV19; j_call: TRBJ1-6; d_call: -; cdr3_aa: CASSAGVNSPLHF; cdr3_nt: TGTGCCAGTAGTGCGGGGGTCAATTCACCCCTCCACTTT
clone_size: -; v_call: TRBV27; j_call: TRBJ1-5; d_call: TRBD1; cdr3_aa: CASSLTGQFNQPQHF; cdr3_nt: TGTGCCAGCAGTTTAACGGGACAGTTCAATCAGCCCCAGCATTTT
clone_size: -; v_call: TRBV20-1; j_call: TRBJ2-1; d_call: -; cdr3_aa: CSASPGGQFF; cdr3_nt: TGCAGTGCTAGCCCCGGGGGCCAGTTCTTC
clone_size: -; v_call: TRBV7-9; j_call: TRBJ2-1; d_call: -; cdr3_aa: CASSLGGPKRINEQFF; cdr3_nt: TGTGCCAGCAGCTTAGGGGGACCTAAACGGATTAATGAGCAGTTCTTC
clone_size: -; v_call: TRBV5-4; j_call: TRBJ2-3; d_call: -; cdr3_aa: CATYPGHRADTQYF; cdr3_nt: TGTGCCACCTACCCGGGACACAGGGCAGATACGCAGTATTTT
clone_size: -; v_call: TRBV7-7; j_call: TRBJ2-1; d_call: TRBD2; cdr3_aa: CASSLLAGEEQFF; cdr3_nt: TGTGCCAGCAGCTTATTAGCGGGAGAAGAGCAGTTCTTC